A selection of T cell receptor beta chains follows, all from one sample in a study of T cells after yellow fever vaccination. One entry per CDR3 protein, called by TCRdb with MiXCR from the 5' RACE reads. The data hold about 130,000 distinct CDR3 sequences, with roughly 9% observed a single time. This sample comprised CD8+ T cells sorted from PBMCs, obtained on the day of the yellow fever booster vaccination. These receptors all stem from a man between 18 and 35 years old who received the YFV17D yellow fever vaccine. The CDR3 runs from the conserved cysteine through the conserved F or W. The order of the fields is V gene, J gene, D gene, clone size, CDR3 length, CDR3 DNA, CDR3 protein. The D gene is left open where the match is weak. Size values are once, few and many counts, or a class for expanded clones, and some rows have none.

V: TRBV10-3
J: TRBJ1-1
D: TRBD1
size: .
length: 14
DNA: TGTGCCATCTGGAGGGGTACAGGGGGCACTGAAGCTTTCTTT
CDR3: CAIWRGTGGTEAFF

V: TRBV15
J: TRBJ2-3
D: TRBD1
size: many
length: 15
DNA: TGTGCCACCAGCAGAGGGGACAGGGTCACAGATACGCAGTATTTT
CDR3: CATSRGDRVTDTQYF

V: TRBV7-2
J: TRBJ2-2
D: .
size: .
length: 16
DNA: TGTGCCAGCAGCCCACCCCGGGCAGGGGATATGGGGGAGCTGTTTTTT
CDR3: CASSPPRAGDMGELFF

V: TRBV11-2
J: TRBJ1-1
D: .
size: few
length: 15
DNA: TGTGCCAGCAGCTTATCCGGGCCCCGGAACACTGAAGCTTTCTTT
CDR3: CASSLSGPRNTEAFF

V: TRBV4-1
J: TRBJ1-1
D: .
size: few
length: 15
DNA: TGCGCCAGCAGCCAAGGTGTCAGAGCGGGGGAGGAAGCTTTCTTT
CDR3: CASSQGVRAGEEAFF

V: TRBV4-2
J: TRBJ1-5
D: .
size: .
length: 15
DNA: TGTGCCAGCAGCCAAGTAGACGGAGGCACTCAGCCCCAGCATTTT
CDR3: CASSQVDGGTQPQHF

V: TRBV7-2
J: TRBJ2-1
D: .
size: few
length: 14
DNA: TGTGCCAGCAGCTTAGTGTTAGGCGGGTTTGAGCAGTTCTTC
CDR3: CASSLVLGGFEQFF

V: TRBV10-3
J: TRBJ2-7
D: .
size: few
length: 12
DNA: TGTGCCATCAGTACGGTGGGCTACGAGCAGTACTTC
CDR3: CAISTVGYEQYF

V: TRBV7-2
J: TRBJ2-1
D: TRBD1
size: few
length: 15
DNA: TGTGCCAGCAGCCCAACCGGGACAGGGAACAATGAGCAGTTCTTC
CDR3: CASSPTGTGNNEQFF

V: TRBV2
J: TRBJ1-6
D: TRBD1
size: many
length: 15
DNA: TGTGCCAGCAGCGAAGGGACAGGAATTAATTCACCCCTCCACTTT
CDR3: CASSEGTGINSPLHF

V: TRBV7-9
J: TRBJ2-7
D: .
size: few
length: 13
DNA: TGTGCCAGCAGCCCCCGAGCGACTTTTGAGCAGTACTTC
CDR3: CASSPRATFEQYF

V: TRBV6-6
J: TRBJ2-7
D: TRBD2
size: .
length: 17
DNA: TGTGCCAGCAGTTACTCTTTTAGCGGGGGTAACTCCTACGAGCAGTACTTC
CDR3: CASSYSFSGGNSYEQYF

V: TRBV6-5
J: TRBJ1-2
D: TRBD1
size: .
length: 16
DNA: TGTGCCAGCAGTTACTCGGGGACAGGCCCTATCTATGGCTACACCTTC
CDR3: CASSYSGTGPIYGYTF

V: TRBV6-5
J: TRBJ2-1
D: .
size: .
length: 13
DNA: TGTGCCAGCAGTTACCCGGGGAACCATGAGCAGTTCTTC
CDR3: CASSYPGNHEQFF

V: TRBV5-6
J: TRBJ2-3
D: TRBD1
size: .
length: 17
DNA: TGTGCCAGCAGCTTGTTCGGACAGGGGGCGATTACAGATACGCAGTATTTT
CDR3: CASSLFGQGAITDTQYF

V: TRBV7-6
J: TRBJ2-1
D: .
size: few
length: 14
DNA: TGTGCCAGCAGCCGGGGTGGGGGCCGTGAGGAGCAGTTCTTC
CDR3: CASSRGGGREEQFF

V: TRBV15
J: TRBJ2-7
D: .
size: many
length: 14
DNA: TGTGCCACCAGCCGGAGGGGGCTTTCCTACGAGCAGTACTTC
CDR3: CATSRRGLSYEQYF

V: TRBV29-1
J: TRBJ2-1
D: .
size: few
length: 11
DNA: TGCAGCGCGAAGGCTAACAATGAGCAGTTCTTC
CDR3: CSAKANNEQFF

V: TRBV5-1
J: TRBJ2-6
D: .
size: .
length: 16
DNA: TGCGCCAGCAGCCGCCGGGGGGCCTCTGGGGCCAACGTCCTGACTTTC
CDR3: CASSRRGASGANVLTF

V: TRBV10-3
J: TRBJ2-1
D: TRBD2
size: many
length: 14
DNA: TGTGCCATCAGTGGCCTAGCGGGGGTCGATGAGCAGTTCTTC
CDR3: CAISGLAGVDEQFF

V: TRBV5-5
J: TRBJ2-1
D: .
size: few
length: 14
DNA: TGTGCCAGCAGCTTGTGGGAGGGGGCAAATGAGCAGTTCTTC
CDR3: CASSLWEGANEQFF

V: TRBV4-3
J: TRBJ2-7
D: TRBD2
size: .
length: 15
DNA: TGCGCCAGCAGCCAAGCGCCTAGCGGGGCCTACGAGCAGTACTTC
CDR3: CASSQAPSGAYEQYF

V: TRBV4-1
J: TRBJ2-2
D: TRBD2
size: few
length: 17
DNA: TGCGCCAGCAGCCAGCCCTCTAGCGGTCCCGTACCCGGGGAGCTGTTTTTT
CDR3: CASSQPSSGPVPGELFF

V: TRBV5-1
J: TRBJ2-7
D: TRBD2
size: .
length: 18
DNA: TGCGCCAGCAGCCCGAAGGGTAGCGGGGGGTTCGGCTCCTACGAGCAGTACTTC
CDR3: CASSPKGSGGFGSYEQYF

V: TRBV19
J: TRBJ2-1
D: TRBD2
size: .
length: 16
DNA: TGTGCCAGTAGTAATCGAGAGCGGGGCTCCTACAATGAGCAGTTCTTC
CDR3: CASSNRERGSYNEQFF

V: TRBV19
J: TRBJ1-2
D: .
size: .
length: 13
DNA: TGTGCCAGTAGTATGTGGAACTTCTATGGCTACACCTTC
CDR3: CASSMWNFYGYTF

V: TRBV19
J: TRBJ1-5
D: .
size: .
length: 15
DNA: TGTGCCAGTAGTATAATTCTTGGGGGCAATCAGCCCCAGCATTTT
CDR3: CASSIILGGNQPQHF

V: TRBV20-1
J: TRBJ2-1
D: .
size: .
length: 13
DNA: TGCAGTGCTACTAGTACGGGTTACAATGAGCAGTTCTTC
CDR3: CSATSTGYNEQFF

V: TRBV12-3/TRBV12-4
J: TRBJ1-1
D: .
size: .
length: 15
DNA: TGTGCCAGCAGTAATCCAGGGTATAGTTACACTGAAGCTTTCTTT
CDR3: CASSNPGYSYTEAFF

V: TRBV4-1
J: TRBJ1-1
D: TRBD1
size: many
length: 21
DNA: TGCGCCAGCAGCCAAGTGGCTCGGCAAAAGGAAACAGGGCAGGGGGAAATGGAAGCTTTCTTT
CDR3: CASSQVARQKETGQGEMEAFF

V: TRBV12-3/TRBV12-4
J: TRBJ1-3
D: .
size: few
length: 16
DNA: TGTGCCAGTCATGGCCCAGGAGAGAGCTCTGGAAACACCATATATTTT
CDR3: CASHGPGESSGNTIYF

V: TRBV4-3
J: TRBJ2-7
D: .
size: many
length: 14
DNA: TGCGCCAGCAGCCAAGACGTACAGACCTACGAGCAGTACTTC
CDR3: CASSQDVQTYEQYF

V: TRBV29-1
J: TRBJ2-5
D: .
size: many
length: 17
DNA: TGCAGCGTTGAAGGGGGACTCCTGGGGACGTACCAAGAGACCCAGTACTTC
CDR3: CSVEGGLLGTYQETQYF

V: TRBV5-5
J: TRBJ2-1
D: .
size: few
length: 13
DNA: TGTGCCAGCAGCTTGCCAGCCTACAATGAGCAGTTCTTC
CDR3: CASSLPAYNEQFF

V: TRBV13
J: TRBJ1-1
D: .
size: few
length: 14
DNA: TGTGCCAGCAGCTTTATGAATCTGAACACTGAAGCTTTCTTT
CDR3: CASSFMNLNTEAFF

V: TRBV9
J: TRBJ1-2
D: .
size: .
length: 13
DNA: TGTGCCAGCAGCGTAGAGGACCACTATGGCTACACCTTC
CDR3: CASSVEDHYGYTF

V: TRBV3-1
J: TRBJ1-5
D: .
size: few
length: 14
DNA: TGTGCCAGCAGCCAAAGGGGTAGCAATCAGCCCCAGCATTTT
CDR3: CASSQRGSNQPQHF

V: TRBV7-2
J: TRBJ2-3
D: .
size: few
length: 16
DNA: TGTGCCAGCAGCTTACCGCCACCGGTCGGCACAGATACGCAGTATTTT
CDR3: CASSLPPPVGTDTQYF

V: TRBV9
J: TRBJ1-5
D: TRBD1
size: .
length: 15
DNA: TGTGCCAGCAGCGCCACAGGGGAGAGCAATCAGCCCCAGCATTTT
CDR3: CASSATGESNQPQHF

V: TRBV10-3
J: TRBJ2-7
D: .
size: many
length: 13
DNA: TGTGCCATGTCCGGGGGGCTGGGATACGAGCAGTACTTC
CDR3: CAMSGGLGYEQYF

V: TRBV4-3
J: TRBJ2-6
D: TRBD1
size: many
length: 16
DNA: TGCGCCAGCAGCCAAGAGGGACAGTCTGGGGCCAACGTCCTGACTTTC
CDR3: CASSQEGQSGANVLTF

V: TRBV4-1
J: TRBJ2-2
D: .
size: .
length: 15
DNA: TGCGCCAGCAGCCAAGAACAGGCCAACACCGGGGAGCTGTTTTTT
CDR3: CASSQEQANTGELFF

V: TRBV4-3
J: TRBJ2-7
D: .
size: few
length: 15
DNA: TGCGCCAGCAGCCTCGCCGGCACAGGGAGGTACGAGCAGTACTTC
CDR3: CASSLAGTGRYEQYF

V: TRBV10-3
J: TRBJ2-7
D: TRBD2
size: .
length: 15
DNA: TGTGCCATCTCTGGACTAGCGGGGGGCCCTCGAGAGCAGTACTTC
CDR3: CAISGLAGGPREQYF